This T cell receptor (beta chain) was identified in a study of CD8+CD57+ T cells in acquired aplastic anemia. Overall study: The study obtained an average of about 3.2 ug of DNA from sorted CD4+ and CD8+ cells. The study's findings and limits: Any difference that existed in CD8+ Simpson's diversity between patients and controls was not significant.

This clonotype appeared many times. Its target is unknown. CDR3 length equals 16 residues. The V gene end was trimmed by 3 bases and the J gene end by 1 base; junction bases not matched to a gene: 4. The germline V gene has CDR1 KGHDR and CDR2 SFDVKD. CD8+CD57+ cell expansion, shown by flow cytometry, had occurred in the patients selected for sequencing. Using genomic DNA as the template, TCR beta VDJ and CDR3 profiling was carried out. TCRdb reprocessed the reads with MiXCR, giving one entry per CDR3 protein. The sample yields around 290,000 distinct CDR3 sequences, approximately 57% seen once. This sequence joins TRBV24-1 and TRBJ2-4, with 8 bases matching TRBD1. The source material was sorted CD4+, CD8+, or CD8+CD57+ T cells (not recorded which) from PBMCs. The clonotype comes from a human donor with aplastic anemia. In DNA, the CDR3 is TGTGCCACCAGTGATCCGGGACAGGTGGCCAAAAACATTCAGTACTTC. Translation gives CATSDPGQVAKNIQYF.